This T cell receptor beta chain was identified during a study of blood T cell repertoires in COVID-19. Study information: Some COVID-19 samples were acute and others convalescent; all came from the United States, Italy and Spain.

TCRdb keeps only in-frame clones here, not all; method: immunoSEQ multiplex PCR. The sample holds about 160,000 clones, roughly 91% seen once. Germline values: CDR1 KGHSH, CDR2 LQKENI. CDR3 size: 17 residues. V trimming: 3 bases; J trimming: 5 bases; junction bases outside the gene matches: 8. The TCR originated in a woman aged 45 to 65 with acute or convalescent COVID-19. Material for sequencing was peripheral blood. The chain combines TRBV18 with TRBJ1-6, with 9 positions matching TRBD1. The CDR3 loop reads CASSPSIGQGNNSPLHF. CDR3 in DNA: TGTGCCAGCTCACCGAGCATAGGACAGGGGAATAATTCACCCCTCCACTTT.